This T cell receptor beta chain was identified in a study of technical replicates of blood from four donors. The data were produced by immunoSEQ multiplex PCR, yet TCRdb's version contains in-frame clones alone and is incomplete. The sample gives roughly 70,000 clones, 94% of which show up once; approximately 0.4% is in the top ten. Germline loops: CDR1 MNHNY, CDR2 SVGAGI (reference sequence). The V end lost 7 bases, the J end lost 1 base, and 11 bases lay between the germline ends. The CDR3 extends over 15 amino acids. The J gene is TRBJ2-6, the V gene TRBV6-6; tentatively, D is TRBD1 (5 bases). Sequenced: T cells isolated from PBMCs. The clonotype was recovered from a human donor in good health. This CDR3 is CASNLRTSGANVLTF. CDR3 coding DNA: TGTGCCAGCAACTTAAGGACATCTGGGGCCAACGTCCTGACTTTC.